Listed below are T cell receptor beta chains from one sample, sequenced in a study of shared clonotypes between healthy human individuals. Profiled with immunoSEQ multiplex PCR; TCRdb holds only in-frame clones, not every one. The sample includes millions of clones, approximately 93% of them seen just once. The source material was naive CD4+ T cells from PBMCs. The receptors shown here come from a man aged 18 to 30 in good health. Some clones in this sample may be carry-over from other donors' samples. Both conserved end residues are part of each CDR3. Only part of the rows carry a size: once, few, many, or a class if the clone is expanded.

j_gene,abundance,v_gene,CDR3aa
TRBJ2-1,once,TRBV9,CASSPLADYYNEQFF
TRBJ2-5,.,TRBV9,CASSVGGMAETQYF
TRBJ1-3,.,TRBV5-6,CASSPFRRDSSGNTIYF
TRBJ2-5,.,TRBV11-2,CASSPGQGGETQYF
TRBJ2-6,.,TRBV28,CASSHGQPFRSGANVLTF
TRBJ2-7,once,TRBV28,CASSYLVSWYEQYF
TRBJ2-4,.,TRBV6-1,CASSNGGSQNIQYF
TRBJ1-4,.,TRBV6-5,CATRAGRGEKLFF
TRBJ2-1,.,TRBV9,CASSDFPGNEQFF
TRBJ2-7,.,TRBV28,CASSLPRRGQGAKQYF
TRBJ2-7,.,TRBV5-1,CASSSDNSYEQYF
TRBJ1-2,.,TRBV29-1,CSVETGFDPNYGYTF
TRBJ2-1,.,TRBV2,CASSETPLGQFF
TRBJ2-2,.,TRBV5-4,CASSLESLPGELFF
TRBJ2-5,.,TRBV5-1,CASSFEGSGMAQYF
TRBJ2-3,.,TRBV18,CASSPTRSNTDTQYF
TRBJ2-7,.,TRBV5-6,CASSLGPTYEQYF
TRBJ2-3,.,TRBV29-1,CSAGFTSGLGTQYF
TRBJ1-1,.,TRBV29-1,CSVEEGTEAFF
TRBJ2-1,.,TRBV7-9,CASSPPRDFSYNEQFF
TRBJ2-7,.,TRBV15,CATSRDVGALYEQYF
TRBJ2-1,.,TRBV27,CASSLFPPSTSGINEQFF
TRBJ1-4,once,TRBV5-4,CASSQDASTNEKLFF
TRBJ2-7,.,TRBV28,CASRPGSSYEQYF
TRBJ2-7,.,TRBV7-6,CASSRTPPGGSYEQYF
TRBJ1-5,.,TRBV6-5,CATSGQNSNQPQHF
TRBJ2-2,.,TRBV5-1,CASSLTGYHTGELFF
TRBJ2-7,.,TRBV4-3,CALNTLGPRTYEQYF